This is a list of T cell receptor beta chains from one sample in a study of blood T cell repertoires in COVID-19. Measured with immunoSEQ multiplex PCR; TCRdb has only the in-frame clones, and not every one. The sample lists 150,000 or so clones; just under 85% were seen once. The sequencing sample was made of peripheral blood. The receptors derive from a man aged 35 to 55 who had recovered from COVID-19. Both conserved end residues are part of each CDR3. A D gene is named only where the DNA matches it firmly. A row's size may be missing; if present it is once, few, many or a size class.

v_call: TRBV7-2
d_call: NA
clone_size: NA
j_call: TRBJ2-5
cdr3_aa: CASSLAWERETQYF
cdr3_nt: TGTGCCAGCAGCTTAGCGTGGGAGAGGGAGACCCAGTACTTC

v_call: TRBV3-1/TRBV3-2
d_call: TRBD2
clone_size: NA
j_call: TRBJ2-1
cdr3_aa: CASSRVGRRGGLTREQFF
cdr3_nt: TGTGCCAGCAGCCGAGTTGGGAGGCGGGGGGGCCTAACCCGTGAGCAGTTCTTC

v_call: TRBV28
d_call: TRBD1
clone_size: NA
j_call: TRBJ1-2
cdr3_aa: CASGTGGTYGYTF
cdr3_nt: TGTGCCAGCGGGACAGGGGGTACCTATGGCTACACCTTC

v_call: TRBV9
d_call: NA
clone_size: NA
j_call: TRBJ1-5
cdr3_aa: CASSVVPRGGQPQHF
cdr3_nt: TGTGCCAGCAGCGTAGTTCCCAGGGGAGGGCAGCCCCAGCATTTT

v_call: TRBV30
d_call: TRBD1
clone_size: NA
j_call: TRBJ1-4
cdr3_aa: CAWRGGQGYEKLFF
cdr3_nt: TGTGCCTGGAGAGGGGGACAGGGATACGAAAAACTGTTTTTT

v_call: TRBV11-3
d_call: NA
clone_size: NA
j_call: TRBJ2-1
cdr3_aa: CASSLNADNEQFF
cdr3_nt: TGTGCCAGCAGCTTAAACGCGGACAATGAGCAGTTCTTC

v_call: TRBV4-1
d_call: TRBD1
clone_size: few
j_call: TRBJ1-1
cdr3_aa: CASSQGFGTGINTEAFF
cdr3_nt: TGCGCCAGCAGCCAAGGGTTTGGGACAGGGATAAACACTGAAGCTTTCTTT

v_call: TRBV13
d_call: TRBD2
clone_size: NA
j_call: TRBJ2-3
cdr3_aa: CASTERGADTQYF
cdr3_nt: TGTGCCAGCACCGAGCGGGGGGCAGATACGCAGTATTTT

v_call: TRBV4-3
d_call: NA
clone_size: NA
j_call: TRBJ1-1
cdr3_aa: CASSPDQRGLRAFF
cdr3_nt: TGCGCCAGCAGCCCCGACCAGAGGGGGTTACGAGCTTTCTTT

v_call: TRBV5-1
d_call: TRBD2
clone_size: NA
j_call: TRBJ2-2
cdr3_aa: CATTSGSRSGELFF
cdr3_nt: TGCGCCACGACTAGCGGGAGTCGGTCCGGGGAGCTGTTTTTT

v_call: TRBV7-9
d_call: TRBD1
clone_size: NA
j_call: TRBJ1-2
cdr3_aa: CASSFLMTGTHGYTF
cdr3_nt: TGTGCCAGCAGCTTCCTCATGACAGGGACTCATGGCTACACCTTC

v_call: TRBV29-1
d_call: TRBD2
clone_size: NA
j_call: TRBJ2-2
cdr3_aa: CSVEIGTSSVRELFF
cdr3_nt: TGCAGCGTTGAAATCGGGACTAGCTCGGTCCGGGAGCTGTTTTTT

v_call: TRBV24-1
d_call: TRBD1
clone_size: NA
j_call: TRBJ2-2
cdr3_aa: CATSETSGTGVGELFF
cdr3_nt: TGTGCCACCAGTGAAACCTCCGGGACAGGTGTCGGGGAGCTGTTTTTT

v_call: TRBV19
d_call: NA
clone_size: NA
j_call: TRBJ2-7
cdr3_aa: CASSYSGATSYEQYF
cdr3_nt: TGTGCCAGTAGCTATAGCGGAGCAACCTCCTACGAGCAGTACTTC

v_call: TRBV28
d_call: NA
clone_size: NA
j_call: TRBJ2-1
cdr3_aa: CASAGPLNEQFF
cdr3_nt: TGTGCCAGCGCGGGCCCCCTGAATGAGCAGTTCTTC

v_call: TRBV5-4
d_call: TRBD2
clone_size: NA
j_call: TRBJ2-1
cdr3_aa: CASSQGLAGNEQFF
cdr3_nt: TGTGCCAGCAGCCAGGGACTAGCTGGCAATGAGCAGTTCTTC

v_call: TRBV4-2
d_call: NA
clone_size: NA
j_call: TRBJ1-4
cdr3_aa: CASSQDYSTYEKLFF
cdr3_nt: TGTGCCAGCAGCCAAGATTATAGCACTTATGAAAAACTGTTTTTT

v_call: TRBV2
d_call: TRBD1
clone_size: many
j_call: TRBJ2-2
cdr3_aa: CASHRRTGSTGELFF
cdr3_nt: TGTGCCAGCCACCGCCGGACAGGGTCGACCGGGGAGCTGTTTTTT

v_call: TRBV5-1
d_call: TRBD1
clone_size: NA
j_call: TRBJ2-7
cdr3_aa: CASSQAIDRDDYEQYF
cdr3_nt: TGCGCCAGCAGCCAGGCGATTGACAGGGACGACTACGAGCAGTACTTC

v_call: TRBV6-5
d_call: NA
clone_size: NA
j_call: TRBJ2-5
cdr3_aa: CASSVLQGETQYF
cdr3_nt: TGTGCCAGCAGCGTATTACAGGGAGAGACCCAGTACTTC

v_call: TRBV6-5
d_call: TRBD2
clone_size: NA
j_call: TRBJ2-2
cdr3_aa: CASQRGFDTGELFF
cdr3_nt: TGTGCCAGCCAGCGGGGGTTCGACACCGGGGAGCTGTTTTTT

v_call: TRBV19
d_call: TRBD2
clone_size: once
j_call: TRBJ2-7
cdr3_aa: CASSKGGSSYEQYF
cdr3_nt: TGTGCCAGTAGTAAGGGCGGGAGCTCCTACGAGCAGTACTTC

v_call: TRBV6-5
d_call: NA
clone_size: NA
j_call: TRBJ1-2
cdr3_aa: CASSYSGGDGYGYTF
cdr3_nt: TGTGCCAGCAGTTATTCCGGGGGGGACGGATATGGCTACACCTTC

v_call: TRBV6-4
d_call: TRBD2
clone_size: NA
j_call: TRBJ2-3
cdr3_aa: CASSPRGTSGTDTQYF
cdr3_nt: TGTGCCAGCAGTCCCCGCGGGACTAGCGGGACAGATACGCAGTATTTT

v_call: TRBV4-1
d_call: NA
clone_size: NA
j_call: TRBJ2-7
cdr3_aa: CASTPTRSVVYLEQYF
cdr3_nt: TGCGCCAGCACCCCCACCCGTTCCGTAGTTTATCTCGAGCAGTACTTC

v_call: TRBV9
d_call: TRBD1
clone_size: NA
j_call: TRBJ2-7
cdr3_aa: CASSPHRSGGGEQYF
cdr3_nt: TGTGCCAGCAGCCCCCACCGTTCAGGGGGCGGCGAGCAGTACTTC

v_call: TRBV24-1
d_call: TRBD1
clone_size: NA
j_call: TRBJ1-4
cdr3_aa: CATSGQGNEKLFF
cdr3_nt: TGTGCCACCAGTGGACAGGGGAATGAAAAACTGTTTTTT

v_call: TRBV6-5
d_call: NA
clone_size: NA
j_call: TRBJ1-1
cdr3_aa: CASRQQGNTEAFF
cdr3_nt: TGTGCCAGCAGACAACAGGGGAACACTGAAGCTTTCTTT

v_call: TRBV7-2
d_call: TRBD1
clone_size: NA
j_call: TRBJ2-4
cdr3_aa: CASSPNPGQGGIQYF
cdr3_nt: TGTGCCAGCAGTCCCAATCCGGGACAGGGGGGGATTCAGTACTTC

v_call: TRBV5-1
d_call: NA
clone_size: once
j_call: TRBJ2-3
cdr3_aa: CASSSSDPTDTQYF
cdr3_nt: TGCGCCAGCAGCTCGTCAGATCCCACAGATACGCAGTATTTT

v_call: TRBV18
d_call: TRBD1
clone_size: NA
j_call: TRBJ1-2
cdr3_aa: CASSQASGQGYGYTF
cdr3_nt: TGTGCCAGCTCACAAGCGTCGGGACAGGGCTATGGCTACACCTTC

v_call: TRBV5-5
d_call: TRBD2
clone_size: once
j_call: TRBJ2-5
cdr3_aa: CASSFIAGGRETQYF
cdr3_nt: TGTGCCAGCAGCTTTATAGCGGGGGGACGGGAGACCCAGTACTTC

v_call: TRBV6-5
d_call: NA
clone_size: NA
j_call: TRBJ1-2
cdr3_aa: CASSSTTTYGYTF
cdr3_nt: TGTGCCAGCAGCTCCACGACTACCTATGGCTACACCTTC

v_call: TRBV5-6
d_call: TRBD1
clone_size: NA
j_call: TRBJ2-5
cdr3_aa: CASSLAATGTEETQYF
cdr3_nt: TGTGCCAGCAGCTTGGCCGCGACCGGGACAGAAGAGACCCAGTACTTC

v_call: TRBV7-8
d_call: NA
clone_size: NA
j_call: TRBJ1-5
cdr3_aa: CASSPRRLDQPQHF
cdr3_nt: TGTGCCAGCAGCCCCCGCAGGCTGGATCAGCCCCAGCATTTT

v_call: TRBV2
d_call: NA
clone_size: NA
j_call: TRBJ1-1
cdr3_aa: CASSVGRHTEAFF
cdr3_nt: TGTGCCAGCAGTGTAGGGAGGCACACTGAAGCTTTCTTT

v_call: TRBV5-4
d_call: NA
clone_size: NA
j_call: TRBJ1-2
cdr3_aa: CASSFIGGDYGYTF
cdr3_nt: TGTGCCAGCAGCTTTATTGGGGGCGACTATGGCTACACCTTC

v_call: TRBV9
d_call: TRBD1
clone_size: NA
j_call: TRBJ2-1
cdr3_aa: CASSTRDRAYNEQFF
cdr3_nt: TGTGCCAGCAGCACCCGGGACAGGGCCTACAATGAGCAGTTCTTC

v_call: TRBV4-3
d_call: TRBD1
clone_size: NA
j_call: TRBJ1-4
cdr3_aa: CASSQLFTTGGEEKLFF
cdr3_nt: TGCGCCAGCAGCCAACTGTTTACGACAGGGGGCGAAGAAAAACTGTTTTTT

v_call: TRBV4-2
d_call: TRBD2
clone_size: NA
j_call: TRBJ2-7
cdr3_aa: CASSLERESTYEQYF
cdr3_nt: TGTGCCAGCAGCCTGGAGCGGGAGTCCACCTACGAGCAGTACTTC

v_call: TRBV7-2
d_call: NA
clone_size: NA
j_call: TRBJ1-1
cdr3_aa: CASSPVINGNTEAFF
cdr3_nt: TGTGCCAGCAGCCCGGTGATAAACGGGAACACTGAAGCTTTCTTT

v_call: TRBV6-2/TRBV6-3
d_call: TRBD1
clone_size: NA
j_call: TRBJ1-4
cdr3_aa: CASSGTATNEKLFF
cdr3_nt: TGTGCCAGCAGCGGGACAGCAACTAATGAAAAACTGTTTTTT

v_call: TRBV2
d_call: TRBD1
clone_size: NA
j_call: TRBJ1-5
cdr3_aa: CASKQTGSNQPQHF
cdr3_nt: TGTGCCAGCAAACAGACAGGGAGCAATCAGCCCCAGCATTTT